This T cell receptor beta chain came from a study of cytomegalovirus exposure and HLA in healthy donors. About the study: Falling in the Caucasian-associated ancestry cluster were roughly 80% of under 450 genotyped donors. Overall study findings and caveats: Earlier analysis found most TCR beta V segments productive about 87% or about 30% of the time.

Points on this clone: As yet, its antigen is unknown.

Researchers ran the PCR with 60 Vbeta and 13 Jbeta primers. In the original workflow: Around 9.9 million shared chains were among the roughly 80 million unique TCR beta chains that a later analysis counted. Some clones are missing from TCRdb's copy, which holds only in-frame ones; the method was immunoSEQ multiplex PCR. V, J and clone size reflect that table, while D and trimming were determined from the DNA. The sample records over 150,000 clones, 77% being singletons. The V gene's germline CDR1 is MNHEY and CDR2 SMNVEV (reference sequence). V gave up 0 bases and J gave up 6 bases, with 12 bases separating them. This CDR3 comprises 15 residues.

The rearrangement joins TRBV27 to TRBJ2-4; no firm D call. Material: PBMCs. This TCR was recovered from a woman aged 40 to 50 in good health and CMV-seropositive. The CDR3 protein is CASSLSIESGNIQYF. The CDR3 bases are TGTGCCAGCAGTTTATCGATTGAGTCTGGAAACATTCAGTACTTC.